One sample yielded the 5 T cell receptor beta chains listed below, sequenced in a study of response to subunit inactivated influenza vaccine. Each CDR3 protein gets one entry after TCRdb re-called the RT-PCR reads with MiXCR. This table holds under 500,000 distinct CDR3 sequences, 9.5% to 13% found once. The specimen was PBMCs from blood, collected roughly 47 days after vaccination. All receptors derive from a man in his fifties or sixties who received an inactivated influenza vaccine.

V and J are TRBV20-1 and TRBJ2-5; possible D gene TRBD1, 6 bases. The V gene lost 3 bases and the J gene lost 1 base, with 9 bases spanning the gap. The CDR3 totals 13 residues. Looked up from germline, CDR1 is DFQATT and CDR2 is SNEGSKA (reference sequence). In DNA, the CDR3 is TGCAGTGCTAGCTTGGGGGCCCAAGAGACCCAGTACTTC. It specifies CSASLGAQETQYF.

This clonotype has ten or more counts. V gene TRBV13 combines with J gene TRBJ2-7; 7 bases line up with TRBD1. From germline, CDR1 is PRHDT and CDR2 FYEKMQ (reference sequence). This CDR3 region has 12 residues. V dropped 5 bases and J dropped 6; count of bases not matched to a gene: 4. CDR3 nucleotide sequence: TGTGCCAGCAGCAACCGGGACAGCGAGCAGTACTTC. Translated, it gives CASSNRDSEQYF.

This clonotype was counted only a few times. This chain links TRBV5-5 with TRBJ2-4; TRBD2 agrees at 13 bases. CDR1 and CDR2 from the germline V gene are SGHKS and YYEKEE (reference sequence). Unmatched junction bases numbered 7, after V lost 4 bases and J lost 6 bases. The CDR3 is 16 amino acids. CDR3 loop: CASSTGTSGKTNIQYF. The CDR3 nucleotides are TGTGCCAGCAGCACCGGGACTAGCGGGAAAACAAACATTCAGTACTTC. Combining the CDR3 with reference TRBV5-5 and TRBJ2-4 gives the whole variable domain DAGVTQSPTHLIKTRGQQVTLRCSPISGHKSVSWYQQVLGQGPQFIFQYYEKEERGRGNFPDRFSARQFPNYSSELNVNALLLGDSALYLCASSTGTSGKTNIQYFGAGTRLSVL.

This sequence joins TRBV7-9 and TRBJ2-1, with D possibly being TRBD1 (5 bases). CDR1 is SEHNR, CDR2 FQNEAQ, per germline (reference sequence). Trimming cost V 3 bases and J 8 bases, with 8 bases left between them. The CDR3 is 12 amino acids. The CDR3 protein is CASSLTVHEQFF. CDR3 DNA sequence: TGTGCCAGCAGCTTGACAGTTCATGAGCAGTTCTTC.

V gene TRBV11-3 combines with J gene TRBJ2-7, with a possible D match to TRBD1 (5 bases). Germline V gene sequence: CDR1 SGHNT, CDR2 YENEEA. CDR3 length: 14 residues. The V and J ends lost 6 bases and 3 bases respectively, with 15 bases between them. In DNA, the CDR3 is TGTGCCAGCAGACCGGGCAGGGTTCTCTACGAGCAGTACTTC. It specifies CASRPGRVLYEQYF.